The 29 T cell receptor beta chains given below trace back to one sample, sequenced in a study of T cell changes during pregnancy in multiple sclerosis. Data came from immunoSEQ multiplex PCR; TCRdb stores just in-frame clones and leaves some out. The sample contains 75,000 to 100,000 clones, roughly 91% of which appear only once. Sequenced here: peripheral blood, sampled after pregnancy. Receptor source: a female donor in good health, enrolled as a control in a pregnancy study.

V usage is TRBV9 and J usage is TRBJ1-5, with no clear D. Per germline, CDR1 SGDLS and CDR2 YYNGEE. V was trimmed by 9 bases and J by 7 bases, leaving 14 bases between them. This CDR3 is built from 12 residues. This CDR3 is CATPQREQPQHF. The DNA of the CDR3 is TGTGCCACCCCACAGCGGGAACAGCCCCAGCATTTT.

The chain has TRBV7-2 and TRBJ1-3; D is ambiguous. V lost 0 bases, J lost 2 bases, and 11 bases lay in between. This CDR3 is built from 16 residues. Germline loops: CDR1 SGHTA, CDR2 FQGNSA. CDR3 residues: CASSLASLRAGNTIYF. CDR3 DNA: TGTGCCAGCAGCTTAGCATCCCTCCGGGCTGGAAACACCATATATTTT. Based on the CDR3 plus reference TRBV7-2 and TRBJ1-3, the full variable domain is GAGVSQSPSNKVTEKGKDVELRCDPISGHTALYWYRQSLGQGLEFLIYFQGNSAPDKSGLPSDRFSAERTGGSVSTLTIQRTQQEDSAVYLCASSLASLRAGNTIYFGEGSWLTVV.

The V gene is TRBV5-8, the J gene TRBJ1-2; possible D gene TRBD1, 6 bases. The ends were cut back, 4 bases at V and 4 bases at J, with 14 bases in the middle. From germline, CDR1 is SGHTS and CDR2 YDEGEE. This CDR3 has 14 residues. CDR3 nucleotides: TGTGCCAGCAGCCACGAAGGGGGTGGCTATGGCTACACCTTC. Translated: CASSHEGGGYGYTF.

The rearrangement uses TRBV14 and TRBJ1-2, with D hard to call. V dropped 2 bases and J dropped 1 base, with 5 bases sitting between them. This CDR3 is 13 amino acids long. CDR1 and CDR2 (germline): SGHDN, FVKESK. The CDR3 region is CASSQPYNYGYTF. CDR3 coding DNA: TGTGCCAGCAGCCAACCCTATAACTATGGCTACACCTTC.

V is TRBV28 and J is TRBJ2-1; D is possibly TRBD2 (6 bases). CDR3 length: 14 amino acids. Germline CDR1 MDHEN, CDR2 SYDVKM. V gave up 4 bases and J gave up 10 bases, with 17 bases separating them. The CDR3 loop reads CASSSLAASREQFF. CDR3 in DNA: TGTGCCAGCAGTTCTTTAGCGGCTAGTAGGGAGCAGTTCTTC.

V and J are TRBV5-4 and TRBJ2-7; 9 positions match TRBD1. V shed 4 bases, J shed 5 bases, and the junction held 10 bases outside the gene matches. The CDR3 contains 15 residues. Germline V lookup: CDR1 SGHNT, CDR2 YYREEE (reference sequence). CDR3 amino acids: CASSNRQGGYHEQYF. CDR3 DNA: TGTGCCAGCAGCAACAGACAGGGGGGTTACCACGAGCAGTACTTC.

The chain carries TRBV25-1 and TRBJ2-5; no definite D call. V lost 8 bases, J lost 5 bases, and 6 bases lay in between. Germline CDR1 MGHDK, CDR2 SYGVNS. There are 10 residues in the CDR3. CDR3 sequence: CASLSETQYF. CDR3 nucleotides: TGTGCCAGCTTGTCGGAGACCCAGTACTTC.

The V gene is TRBV28, the J gene TRBJ1-1; unclear D gene. V was pared by 2 bases and J by 0 bases, with 7 bases between. The CDR3 has 14 residues. Germline-derived CDR1 and CDR2 are MDHEN and SYDVKM. DNA for the CDR3: TGTGCCAGCAGTTTAGTGTCGGTGAACACTGAAGCTTTCTTT. Translation: CASSLVSVNTEAFF. Complete variable domain (other parts from reference TRBV28 and TRBJ1-1): DVKVTQSSRYLVKRTGEKVFLECVQDMDHENMFWYRQDPGLGLRLIYFSYDVKMKEKGDIPEGYSVSREKKERFSLILESASTNQTSMYLCASSLVSVNTEAFFGQGTRLTVV.

The chain recombines TRBV4-1 with TRBJ1-4; 9 bases agree with TRBD1. CDR1 and CDR2 from the germline V gene are MGHRA and YSYEKL. CDR3 length: 14 residues. J gave up 5 bases and V 6 bases, and 4 bases lay outside the gene matches. The CDR3 is CASRAGQGNEKLFF. DNA of the CDR3: TGCGCCAGCAGAGCCGGACAGGGGAATGAAAAACTGTTTTTT.

The rearrangement joins TRBV7-9 to TRBJ1-4; 7 nucleotides line up with TRBD1. CDR3 length: 13 amino acids. V shed 3 bases and J 7 bases; nucleotides not matched to a gene: 2. Germline CDR1 SEHNR, CDR2 FQNEAQ (reference sequence). CDR3 protein: CASSFPGGEKLFF. In nucleotides, the CDR3 is TGTGCCAGCAGCTTCCCAGGGGGTGAAAAACTGTTTTTT.

As DNA, the CDR3 is TGTGCCACCGGACAGGGGGAGAACACTGAAGCTTTCTTT. The encoded protein is CATGQGENTEAFF. This chain connects TRBV10-3 to TRBJ1-1, with 10 positions matching TRBD1. With V trimmed by 10 bases and J by 1 base, 3 bases remained unmatched. Germline loops: CDR1 ENHRY, CDR2 SYGVKD. This CDR3 is 13 amino acids long.

V gene TRBV5-4 combines with J gene TRBJ1-1, with D perhaps matching TRBD1 (5 bases). The length of the CDR3 is 15 residues. The V end was cut by 3 bases, the J end by 1 base, with 13 bases between. Germline V gene sequence: CDR1 SGHNT, CDR2 YYREEE (reference sequence). The CDR3 DNA reads TGTGCCAGCAGCTCCCGGCAGGGTTCGAACACTGAAGCTTTCTTT. Protein sequence: CASSSRQGSNTEAFF.

CDR3 amino acids: CASSRQISYEQYF. DNA for the CDR3: TGTGCCAGCAGTCGTCAGATATCCTACGAGCAGTACTTC. The genes are TRBV28 and TRBJ2-7; D ambiguous. This CDR3 has 13 amino acids. V lost 5 bases and J lost 1, with 9 bases in between. Looked up from germline, CDR1 is MDHEN and CDR2 is SYDVKM.

The J gene is TRBJ2-7, the V gene TRBV7-2, with 10 bases lining up with TRBD1. Germline V CDR1 and CDR2: SGHTA, FQGNSA. With V trimmed by 1 base and J by 1 base, 1 base remained unmatched. This CDR3 spans 15 amino acids. The CDR3 DNA reads TGTGCCAGCAGCTTAGTGGGACAGGGGTCCTACGAGCAGTACTTC. This gives the protein CASSLVGQGSYEQYF. Full variable domain (rest looked up from reference TRBV7-2 and TRBJ2-7): GAGVSQSPSNKVTEKGKDVELRCDPISGHTALYWYRQSLGQGLEFLIYFQGNSAPDKSGLPSDRFSAERTGGSVSTLTIQRTQQEDSAVYLCASSLVGQGSYEQYFGPGTRLTVT.

V usage is TRBV6-1 and J usage is TRBJ2-5, with TRBD2 matching 7 bases. Germline-derived CDR1 and CDR2 are MNHNS and SASEGT. The CDR3 loop spans 13 amino acids. With 5 bases clipped from V and 5 bases from J, the junction kept 5 bases outside the gene matches. The CDR3 DNA reads as TGTGCCAGCAGTCCCCTCGGGGGGGAGACCCAGTACTTC. Its translation is CASSPLGGETQYF.

The gene calls are TRBV7-2 and TRBJ2-5, with D possibly matching TRBD1 (7 bases). Germline loops: CDR1 SGHTA, CDR2 FQGNSA. CDR3 length: 13 residues. V was clipped by 5 bases and J by 5 bases, with 12 bases between them. The CDR3 DNA reads TGTGCCAGCAGCCAGGGGGGATCCGAGACCCAGTACTTC. It codes for CASSQGGSETQYF.

The chain links TRBV18 to TRBJ1-1; possible D gene TRBD1, 5 bases. The V gene lost 5 bases and the J gene lost 3 bases, with 13 bases spanning the gap. The CDR3 is 14 amino acids. Per the germline V gene, CDR1 is KGHSH and CDR2 is LQKENI. CDR3 nucleotides: TGTGCCAGCTCAATGTCAGGGTACGACACTGAAGCTTTCTTT. Translating gives CASSMSGYDTEAFF.

The V and J genes are TRBV7-9 and TRBJ2-7; the match to TRBD2 covers 7 bases. With 1 base clipped from V and 5 bases from J, the junction kept 2 bases outside the gene matches. Germline CDR1 SEHNR, CDR2 FQNEAQ (reference sequence). The CDR3 loop spans 13 amino acids. The CDR3 loop is CASSLVLADEQYF. In DNA, the CDR3 is TGTGCCAGCAGCTTAGTTCTAGCGGACGAGCAGTACTTC.

This chain links TRBV7-6 with TRBJ2-7; TRBD1 aligns across 7 bases. Unmatched junction bases numbered 5, after V lost 6 bases and J lost 6 bases. This CDR3 has 12 residues. Per the germline V gene, CDR1 is SGHVS and CDR2 is FNYEAQ. CDR3 in DNA: TGTGCCAGCAGTCAGGACAGGCGCGAGCAGTACTTC. The encoded protein is CASSQDRREQYF.

This rearrangement joins TRBV15 to TRBJ2-7, with 7 bases matching TRBD1. CDR3 length: 15 amino acids. J lost 0 bases, V lost 5 bases, and 7 bases had no gene match. Looked up from germline, CDR1 is LNHNV and CDR2 is YYDKDF (reference sequence). The CDR3 region has the DNA TGTGCCACCAGCCAGACAGGGTCGGGCTCCTACGAGCAGTACTTC. Translating gives CATSQTGSGSYEQYF.

The CDR3 sequence: CASSRGGPPYEQYF. The CDR3 coding sequence is TGTGCCAGCAGCCGCGGGGGACCTCCCTACGAGCAGTACTTC. The rearrangement links TRBV6-5 to TRBJ2-7; 7 positions agree with TRBD2. The CDR3 spans 14 residues. After removal of 6 bases from V and 2 bases from J, the junction contained 7 bases not matched to a gene. The germline gives CDR1 MNHEY, CDR2 SVGAGI.

The gene calls are TRBV19 and TRBJ2-1; 9 bases agree with TRBD2. V shed 6 bases and J 5 bases; nucleotides not matched to a gene: 11. Per the germline V gene, CDR1 is LNHDA and CDR2 is SQIVND (reference sequence). The CDR3 consists of 16 residues. CDR3 DNA: TGTGCCAGTAGCCTCCTCAGCGGGGGGCCCAACAATGAGCAGTTCTTC. It is translated as CASSLLSGGPNNEQFF.

The chain joins TRBV6-5 to TRBJ2-3, with D possibly being TRBD2 (5 bases). The germline CDR1 and CDR2 sequences are MNHEY and SVGAGI. This CDR3 has 14 amino acids. V lost 2 bases and J lost 6, with 12 bases in between. The CDR3 is CASSYPSRGDTQYF. CDR3 in DNA: TGTGCCAGCAGTTACCCCTCTCGAGGGGATACGCAGTATTTT.

The genes are TRBV7-2 and TRBJ2-3; the match to TRBD2 covers 10 bases. With V trimmed by 5 bases and J by 5 bases, 4 bases remained unmatched. The CDR3 has 14 residues. Germline-derived CDR1 and CDR2 are SGHTA and FQGNSA. The CDR3: CASSPQRGGDTQYF. The CDR3 nucleotides read TGTGCCAGCAGCCCCCAGCGGGGGGGAGATACGCAGTATTTT.

The CDR3 sequence: CASSQDMRGRNGYTF. DNA of the CDR3: TGTGCCAGCAGCCAAGATATGAGGGGGCGCAATGGCTACACCTTC. The gene calls are TRBV4-2 and TRBJ1-2; TRBD1 aligns across 7 bases. CDR1 and CDR2 (germline): LGHNA, YNFKEQ. The junction had 7 bases not matched to a gene; V was cut back by 0 bases and J by 6 bases. The CDR3 runs to 15 residues.

The DNA for the CDR3 is TGTGCCTGGACGACGGCGGCCGACTATGGCTACACCTTC. Its protein is CAWTTAADYGYTF. The chain carries TRBV30 and TRBJ1-2, with no clear D. CDR3 length: 13 amino acids. V gave up 4 bases and J gave up 3 bases, with 12 bases separating them. Germline values: CDR1 GTSNPN, CDR2 SVGIG (reference sequence).

In this sample, this clone turned up once. V and J are TRBV5-1 and TRBJ2-1, with D unresolved. With 1 base removed from V and 9 bases from J, the gap between germline ends came to 8 bases. CDR3 size: 12 residues. Germline V gene lookup returns CDR1 SGHRS and CDR2 YFSETQ. The CDR3 sequence is CASSLSPAEQFF. In nucleotides, the CDR3 is TGCGCCAGCAGCTTGAGCCCCGCTGAGCAGTTCTTC.

The rearrangement joins TRBV7-8 to TRBJ1-2; maybe TRBD1 (6 bases). The germline V and J ends were trimmed by 4 bases and 2 bases, with 17 bases remaining between them. The CDR3 sequence is 16 residues long. Germline assignment: CDR1 SGHVS and CDR2 FQNEAQ. CDR3 region: CASSYRGAAPNYGYTF. The DNA for the CDR3 is TGTGCCAGCAGCTATCGGGGGGCAGCGCCCAACTATGGCTACACCTTC.

The V and J genes are TRBV15 and TRBJ1-2, with 9 positions matching TRBD1. Germline-derived CDR1 and CDR2 are LNHNV and YYDKDF (reference sequence). CDR3 size: 14 residues. V dropped 6 bases and J dropped 5; count of bases not matched to a gene: 7. The CDR3 sequence is CATSAQGATYGYTF. The CDR3, as DNA: TGTGCCACCAGTGCACAGGGGGCGACTTATGGCTACACCTTC.